This is a list of T cell receptor beta chains from one sample in a study of blood T cells in healthy people across ages. Each CDR3 protein is one row after TCRdb ran MiXCR on the 5' RACE reads. This table has over 600,000 distinct CDR3 sequences, roughly two fifths appearing once. The sequenced sample consisted of blood. These receptors were obtained from an elderly man in good health. Each CDR3 is given with its conserved first and last residue. D genes are given only for firm matches. For some rows the clone size is stated as once, few or many, or as a class when expanded; others skip it.

>TRBV7-9|TRBD2|TRBJ2-7|few
CASSLAVSGTSYEQYF
TGTGCCAGCAGCTTAGCTGTTAGCGGGACTTCGTACGAGCAGTACTTC
>TRBV18|TRBD1|TRBJ2-7|.
CASSPQGQRYEQYF
TGTGCCAGCTCACCACAGGGACAGCGCTACGAGCAGTACTTC
>TRBV28|TRBD1|TRBJ2-5|.
CASSLGTGPIQETQYF
TGTGCCAGCAGTTTAGGGACAGGGCCAATCCAAGAGACCCAGTACTTC
>TRBV4-3|.|TRBJ1-5|few
CASSQLIGANQPQHF
TGCGCCAGCAGCCAACTTATCGGGGCCAATCAGCCCCAGCATTTT
>TRBV4-3|.|TRBJ1-6|.
CASSHPPGRSNSPLHF
TGCGCCAGCAGCCACCCGCCCGGAAGGAGCAATTCACCCCTCCACTTT
>TRBV6-2/TRBV6-3|.|TRBJ2-4|.
CASSSWGLREQYF
TGTGCCAGCAGTTCTTGGGGGCTTCGGGAGCAGTACTTC
>TRBV7-2|.|TRBJ1-2|.
CASSCRANYGYTF
TGTGCCAGCAGCTGCAGGGCTAACTATGGCTACACCTTC
>TRBV6-5|.|TRBJ2-7|.
CASSYGGINEQYF
TGTGCCAGCAGTTACGGCGGGATCAACGAGCAGTACTTC
>TRBV20-1|TRBD2|TRBJ2-7|.
CSARIAGRYYEQYF
TGCAGTGCTAGGATAGCGGGGCGCTACTACGAGCAGTACTTC
>TRBV6-2/TRBV6-3|TRBD1|TRBJ2-7|few
CASSYRGQGDYEQYF
TGTGCCAGCAGTTACCGTGGACAGGGAGACTACGAGCAGTACTTC
>TRBV30|.|TRBJ2-7|few
CAWALRIGVSYEQYF
TGTGCCTGGGCGCTGAGGATAGGGGTGTCCTACGAGCAGTACTTC
>TRBV27|TRBD1|TRBJ1-2|few
CASGPLGQNYGYTF
TGTGCCAGCGGACCCTTGGGACAGAACTATGGCTACACCTTC
>TRBV6-2/TRBV6-3|.|TRBJ1-6|.
CASTAGGGVNSPLHF
TGTGCCAGCACCGCCGGCGGAGGGGTTAATTCACCCCTCCACTTT
>TRBV7-2|TRBD1|TRBJ2-3|once
CASSPTGDTLYF
TGTGCCAGCAGCCCGACAGGGGATACGCTGTATTTT
>TRBV6-1|TRBD1|TRBJ2-1|once
CASRTGQGAPYNEQFF
TGTGCCAGCAGAACGGGACAGGGGGCTCCATACAATGAGCAGTTCTTC
>TRBV12-3/TRBV12-4|TRBD2|TRBJ2-1|.
CASSKTSGRYNEQFF
TGTGCCAGCAGCAAGACTAGCGGGAGGTACAATGAGCAGTTCTTC
>TRBV14|.|TRBJ2-5|few
CASSQGNGVEETQYF
TGTGCCAGCAGCCAAGGTAACGGAGTCGAAGAGACCCAGTACTTC
>TRBV7-2|.|TRBJ1-6|.
CASSLGPLYNSPLHF
TGTGCCAGCAGCTTAGGTCCGCTTTATAATTCACCCCTCCACTTT
>TRBV29-1|.|TRBJ2-1|many
CSVSLSTGGNEQFF
TGCAGCGTCTCGCTCAGCACCGGGGGCAATGAGCAGTTCTTC
>TRBV27|TRBD1|TRBJ1-6|few
CASSLRDRGNSPLHF
TGTGCCAGCAGTTTAAGGGACAGGGGTAATTCACCCCTCCACTTT
>TRBV4-2|.|TRBJ2-7|few
CASSQEFRSYEQYF
TGTGCCAGCAGCCAAGAGTTCCGGAGCTACGAGCAGTACTTC
>TRBV2|.|TRBJ1-1|few
CASSEATDTNTEAFF
TGTGCCAGCAGTGAAGCGACAGACACTAACACTGAAGCTTTCTTT
>TRBV29-1|TRBD1|TRBJ2-7|.
CSVEDSGTGGYERYF
TGCAGCGTTGAAGATTCCGGGACAGGCGGCTACGAGCGGTACTTC
>TRBV24-1|TRBD1|TRBJ1-2|.
CATSGLGTGDYGYTF
TGTGCCACCAGCGGCCTCGGGACAGGGGACTATGGCTACACCTTC
>TRBV7-9|.|TRBJ2-2|few
CASSLTSTGELFF
TGTGCCAGCAGTTTAACCTCAACCGGGGAGCTGTTTTTT
>TRBV5-4|.|TRBJ1-2|.
CASSSPRKGDDYGYTF
TGTGCCAGCAGCTCACCACGAAAGGGAGACGACTATGGCTACACCTTC
>TRBV5-1|.|TRBJ1-1|.
CASSLDQGLLAFF
TGCGCCAGCAGCTTGGACCAGGGCCTCTTAGCTTTCTTT
>TRBV20-1|TRBD2|TRBJ2-5|few
CSAESSGGAYNEQYF
TGCAGTGCCGAAAGTAGCGGGGGGGCCTACAATGAGCAGTACTTC
>TRBV28|.|TRBJ2-7|few
CASSLTRGEQYF
TGTGCCAGCAGTCTGACCCGAGGCGAGCAGTACTTC
>TRBV15|.|TRBJ2-1|.
CATSRTPSGSSYNEQFF
TGTGCCACCAGCAGAACTCCCTCCGGTAGCTCCTACAATGAGCAGTTCTTC
>TRBV15|TRBD2|TRBJ2-3|.
CATSNPGTSGTDTQYF
TGTGCCACCAGCAACCCGGGGACTAGCGGCACAGATACGCAGTATTTT
>TRBV27|.|TRBJ2-1|.
CASRLLDRLNEQFF
TGTGCCAGCAGGCTCCTGGACAGACTCAATGAGCAGTTCTTC
>TRBV24-1|.|TRBJ1-2|few
CATSEWDSAGYTF
TGTGCCACCAGTGAATGGGACTCCGCCGGCTACACCTTC
>TRBV29-1|.|TRBJ2-6|.
CSVEDRTRSGANVLTF
TGCAGCGTTGAAGATCGGACGCGATCTGGGGCCAACGTCCTGACTTTC
>TRBV14|TRBD2|TRBJ2-7|.
CASSQDTSGRHEQYF
TGTGCCAGCAGCCAAGATACTAGCGGGAGACACGAGCAGTACTTC
>TRBV15|TRBD1|TRBJ2-3|.
CATSSLDRTQYF
TGTGCCACCAGCAGCCTGGACAGGACGCAGTATTTT
>TRBV12-1|.|TRBJ2-1|few
CASSFKAGWGDEQFF
TGTGCCAGCAGCTTTAAAGCGGGATGGGGCGATGAGCAGTTCTTC
>TRBV15|.|TRBJ2-7|.
CATSSLWGREHEQYF
TGTGCCACCAGCAGCCTTTGGGGGCGGGAGCACGAGCAGTACTTC
>TRBV7-9|TRBD2|TRBJ2-3|few
CASGMLRGGTDTQYF
TGTGCCAGCGGAATGCTTCGGGGGGGTACAGATACGCAGTATTTT
>TRBV6-5|.|TRBJ2-1|.
CASSDNRDETQFF
TGTGCCAGCAGTGACAACAGGGATGAGACCCAGTTCTTC
>TRBV11-3|.|TRBJ2-5|few
CASSLGSARQETQYF
TGTGCCAGCAGCTTAGGGTCGGCACGTCAAGAGACCCAGTACTTC
>TRBV10-3|.|TRBJ2-1|few
CAIRDINEQFF
TGTGCCATAAGGGACATTAATGAGCAGTTCTTC